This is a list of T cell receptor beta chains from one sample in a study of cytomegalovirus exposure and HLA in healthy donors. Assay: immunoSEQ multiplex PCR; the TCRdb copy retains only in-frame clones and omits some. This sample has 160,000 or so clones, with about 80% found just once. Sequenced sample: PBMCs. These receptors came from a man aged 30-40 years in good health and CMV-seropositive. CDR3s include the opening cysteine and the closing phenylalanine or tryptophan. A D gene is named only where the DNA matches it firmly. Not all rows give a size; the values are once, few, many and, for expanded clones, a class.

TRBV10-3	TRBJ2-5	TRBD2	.	CAIRGGLAGAEETQYF	TGTGCCATAAGGGGAGGACTAGCGGGGGCCGAAGAGACCCAGTACTTC
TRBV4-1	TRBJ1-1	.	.	CASSQPPGAMNTEAFF	TGCGCCAGCAGCCAACCCCCAGGGGCCATGAACACTGAAGCTTTCTTT
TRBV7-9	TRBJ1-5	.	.	CASSPDNHNQPQHF	TGTGCCAGCAGCCCAGACAACCACAATCAGCCCCAGCATTTT
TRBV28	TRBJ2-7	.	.	CASSLGQYEQYF	TGTGCCAGCAGTTTGGGACAATACGAGCAGTACTTC
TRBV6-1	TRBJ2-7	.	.	CASSVAPPGHGNYEQYF	TGTGCCAGCAGTGTTGCCCCCCCGGGACACGGGAACTACGAGCAGTACTTC
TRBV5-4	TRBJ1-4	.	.	CASSLKGATNEKLFF	TGTGCCAGCAGCTTGAAGGGGGCAACTAATGAAAAACTGTTTTTT
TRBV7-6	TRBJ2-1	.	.	CASSLAGSSYNEQFF	TGTGCCAGCAGCTTAGCGGGCAGCTCCTACAATGAGCAGTTCTTC
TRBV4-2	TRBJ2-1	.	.	CASSSQRSYNEQFF	TGTGCCAGCAGCTCACAGCGGTCCTACAATGAGCAGTTCTTC
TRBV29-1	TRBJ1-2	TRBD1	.	CSVGQGGYGYTF	TGCAGCGTGGGACAGGGGGGCTATGGCTACACCTTC
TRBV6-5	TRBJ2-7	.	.	CASSYTGSYEQYF	TGTGCCAGCAGTTACACAGGGTCCTACGAGCAGTACTTC
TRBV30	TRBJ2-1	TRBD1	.	CAWSEGQDRDEQFF	TGTGCCTGGAGTGAGGGACAGGATAGGGATGAGCAGTTCTTC
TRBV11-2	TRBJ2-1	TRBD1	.	CASSLALATGRNEQFF	TGTGCCAGCAGCTTAGCCCTCGCGACAGGGCGCAATGAGCAGTTCTTC
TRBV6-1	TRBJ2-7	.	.	CASSDRTTGEQYF	TGTGCCAGCAGTGACCGTACAACGGGCGAGCAGTACTTC
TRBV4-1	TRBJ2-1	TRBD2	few	CASSQDRAIAGGARSYNEQFF	TGCGCCAGCAGCCAAGATCGGGCAATAGCGGGGGGCGCACGATCCTACAATGAGCAGTTCTTC
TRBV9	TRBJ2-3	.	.	CASSVTGVDTQYF	TGTGCCAGCAGCGTTACGGGGGTAGATACGCAGTATTTT
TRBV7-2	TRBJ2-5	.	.	CASSSGLGWETQYF	TGTGCCAGCAGCTCCGGACTGGGATGGGAGACCCAGTACTTC
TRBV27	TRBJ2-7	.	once	CASSSHGRGEQYF	TGTGCCAGCAGTTCCCACGGTCGGGGCGAGCAGTACTTC
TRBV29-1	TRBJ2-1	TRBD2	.	CSDQTSGGPRYSYNEQFF	TGCAGCGACCAAACTAGCGGGGGGCCACGTTACAGTTACAATGAGCAGTTCTTC
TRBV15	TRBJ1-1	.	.	CATSRELGRMNTEAFF	TGTGCCACCAGCAGAGAGTTGGGGCGCATGAACACTGAAGCTTTCTTT
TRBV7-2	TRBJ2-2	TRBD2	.	CASSLALAGTGELFF	TGTGCCAGCAGCTTAGCTCTAGCGGGGACCGGGGAGCTGTTTTTT
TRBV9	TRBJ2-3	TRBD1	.	CASSITGTGLDTDTQYF	TGTGCCAGCAGCATTACCGGGACAGGTCTAGACACAGATACGCAGTATTTT
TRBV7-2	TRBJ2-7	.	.	CASSLPFDEQYF	TGTGCCAGCAGCTTACCTTTCGACGAGCAGTACTTC
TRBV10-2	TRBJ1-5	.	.	CASSKTGGNQPQHF	TGCGCCAGCAGTAAGACAGGTGGCAATCAGCCCCAGCATTTT
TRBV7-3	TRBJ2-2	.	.	CASSLIGGDTGELFF	TGTGCCAGCAGCTTAATTGGCGGGGATACCGGGGAGCTGTTTTTT
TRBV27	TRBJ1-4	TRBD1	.	CASRGTVLGEKLFF	TGTGCCAGCAGAGGGACAGTACTAGGTGAAAAACTGTTTTTT
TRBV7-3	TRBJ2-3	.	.	CASSLTSSTDTQYF	TGTGCCAGCAGCTTAACATCTAGCACAGATACGCAGTATTTT
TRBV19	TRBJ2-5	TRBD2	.	CAAGRVQETQYF	TGTGCCGCCGGGAGGGTCCAAGAGACCCAGTACTTC
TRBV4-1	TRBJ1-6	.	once	CASSQRGGGQGGSPLHF	TGCGCCAGCAGCCAACGGGGCGGAGGCCAAGGGGGTTCACCCCTCCACTTT
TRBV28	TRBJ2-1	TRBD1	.	CASTWSGGNEQFF	TGTGCCAGCACCTGGTCAGGGGGCAATGAGCAGTTCTTC
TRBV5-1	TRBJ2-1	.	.	CASSKGKNEQFF	TGCGCCAGCAGCAAGGGGAAGAATGAGCAGTTCTTC
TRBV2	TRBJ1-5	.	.	CASRARDGSNQPQHF	TGTGCCAGCAGGGCGCGAGACGGGAGCAATCAGCCCCAGCATTTT